Below are 28 T cell receptor beta chains sequenced from a single sample in a study of cytomegalovirus exposure and HLA in healthy donors. The PCR was carried out with 60 Vbeta primers and 13 Jbeta primers. Sequenced by immunoSEQ multiplex PCR; TCRdb stores in-frame clones only, minus some. The table includes approximately 110,000 clones, roughly 69% detected once. Source material: PBMCs. Receptor source: a woman in her 70s in good health and CMV-seropositive.

This clone turned up a few times. The CDR3 is CASSQDHLGDSNSPLHF. In DNA form, the CDR3 reads TGCGCCAGCAGCCAAGATCATCTAGGGGACAGTAATTCACCCCTCCACTTT. The V gene is TRBV4-1, the J gene TRBJ1-6; 7 bases align to TRBD1. Trimming at V came to 0 bases and at J to 6 bases, leaving 8 bases not matched to a gene. Germline values: CDR1 MGHRA, CDR2 YSYEKL. The CDR3 is 17 amino acids.

V gene TRBV9 combines with J gene TRBJ1-2; D call uncertain. Germline V gives CDR1 SGDLS, CDR2 YYNGEE. Trimming cost V 0 bases and J 4 bases, with 7 bases left between them. The CDR3 consists of 13 residues. CDR3 DNA: TGTGCCAGCAGCGTAGCCACTGCCTATGGCTACACCTTC. Its protein product is CASSVATAYGYTF. The full variable domain, rest sourced from reference TRBV9 and TRBJ1-2, is DSGVTQTPKHLITATGQRVTLRCSPRSGDLSVYWYQQSLDQGLQFLIQYYNGEERAKGNILERFSAQQFPDLHSELNLSSLELGDSALYFCASSVATAYGYTFGSGTRLTVV.

This chain connects TRBV10-3 to TRBJ1-2, with 9 bases matching TRBD1. This CDR3 has 14 residues. CDR1 is ENHRY, CDR2 SYGVKD, per germline. V shed 5 bases, J shed 3 bases, and the junction held 4 bases outside the gene matches. CDR3 loop: CAISTQGADYGYTF. CDR3 bases: TGTGCCATCAGTACACAGGGGGCAGACTATGGCTACACCTTC.

J is TRBJ2-7 and V is TRBV4-2, with 7 bases aligning to TRBD2. Looked up from germline, CDR1 is LGHNA and CDR2 is YNFKEQ. This CDR3 has 15 residues. Unmatched junction bases numbered 12, after V lost 4 bases and J lost 6 bases. In DNA, the CDR3 is TGTGCCAGCAGCCGGACCGGGACTACGACCGCCGAGCAGTACTTC. Protein product: CASSRTGTTTAEQYF.

The rearrangement links TRBV30 to TRBJ1-5, with D tentatively TRBD1 (5 bases). Trimming cost V 5 bases and J 4 bases, with 18 bases left between them. The CDR3 has 15 residues. From germline, CDR1 is GTSNPN and CDR2 SVGIG (reference sequence). For the CDR3, the DNA is TGTGCCTGGGATGCGGGGGACGTGCGGAATCAGCCCCAGCATTTT. Its translation: CAWDAGDVRNQPQHF. Full variable domain (missing parts from reference TRBV30 and TRBJ1-5): SQTIHQWPATLVQPVGSPLSLECTVEGTSNPNLYWYRQAAGRGLQLLFYSVGIGQISSEVPQNLSASRPQDRQFILSSKKLLLSDSGFYLCAWDAGDVRNQPQHFGDGTRLSIL.

The V and J genes are TRBV7-7 and TRBJ2-3; D is perhaps TRBD2 (7 bases). The CDR3 spans 14 residues. Germline V lookup: CDR1 SSHAT, CDR2 FNYEAQ (reference sequence). Trimming shortened V by 1 base and J by 4 bases, and 9 bases separated the two germline ends. CDR3 sequence: CASSLGGGPDTQYF. Written as DNA, the CDR3 is TGTGCCAGCAGCTTAGGCGGGGGCCCAGATACGCAGTATTTT.

V is TRBV15 and J is TRBJ1-4, with D possibly matching TRBD1 (6 bases). Trimming took 0 bases from V and 7 from J, leaving 12 bases between them. CDR3 length: 15 amino acids. Germline CDR1 is LNHNV and CDR2 is YYDKDF (reference sequence). The chain's CDR3 is CATSRDLQGTEKLFF. As DNA, the CDR3 is TGTGCCACCAGCAGAGATTTGCAGGGGACTGAAAAACTGTTTTTT.

This clone has only a few counts. This rearrangement joins TRBV7-8 to TRBJ2-7; D possibly corresponds to TRBD1 (6 bases). Trimming removed 5 bases at V and 0 bases at J, with 14 bases between. The germline V gene encodes CDR1 SGHVS and CDR2 FQNEAQ. This CDR3 is 15 amino acids long. CDR3 coding DNA: TGTGCCAGCAGCAGACGTCGACAGGACTCCTACGAGCAGTACGTC. Protein: CASSRRRQDSYEQYV.

This chain uses TRBV5-1 with TRBJ1-5; 7 bases agree with TRBD1. The CDR3 has 15 residues. J lost 3 bases, V lost 0 bases, and 3 bases had no gene match. Germline values: CDR1 SGHRS, CDR2 YFSETQ. CDR3 region: CASSLEGADNQPQHF. The CDR3 nucleotides read TGCGCCAGCAGCTTGGAGGGGGCAGACAATCAGCCCCAGCATTTT.

In its sample, this clone was seen a few times. The chain combines TRBV7-3 with TRBJ2-1; 12 bases are shared with TRBD2. The V gene's germline CDR1 is SGHTA and CDR2 FQGTGA. J was trimmed by 9 bases and V by 4 bases; bases with no gene match: 4. The CDR3 covers 14 residues. Written as DNA, the CDR3 is TGTGCCAGCAGCTCCCTAGCGGGGGGGGGTGAGCAGTTCTTC. Translation gives CASSSLAGGGEQFF.

This clone was counted only a few times. CDR3 DNA: TGTGCCAGCACCAAGGGGGTCGGGACTGAAGCTTTCTTT. Translating gives CASTKGVGTEAFF. The chain links TRBV7-2 to TRBJ1-1; D may be TRBD1 (6 bases). Trimming removed 7 bases from V and 5 bases from J, with 14 bases in between. The CDR3 extends over 13 amino acids. Germline V gives CDR1 SGHTA, CDR2 FQGNSA.

The chain couples TRBV4-1 to TRBJ2-6, with D perhaps TRBD1 (6 bases). Trimming stripped 2 bases from V and 1 base from J, with 12 bases between. The germline V gene encodes CDR1 MGHRA and CDR2 YSYEKL. The CDR3 extends over 17 amino acids. CDR3 region: CASSQNAGASGANVLTF. In nucleotides, the CDR3 is TGCGCCAGCAGCCAAAATGCAGGGGCGTCTGGGGCCAACGTCCTGACTTTC.

V is TRBV10-1 and J is TRBJ2-3; D might be TRBD2 (5 bases). Germline V gene sequence: CDR1 WNHNN, CDR2 SYGVQD (reference sequence). There are 16 residues in the CDR3. V lost 0 bases, J lost 5 bases, and 15 bases lay in between. The DNA of the CDR3 is TGCGCCAGCAGTGAGTCAAGAGGGTTGAAGGGAGATACGCAGTATTTT. This sequence encodes CASSESRGLKGDTQYF.

CDR3 coding DNA: TGTGCCAGCTCACCACCGGAGTTTCGGGGGGGCCAAGAGACCCAGTACTTC. Translating it yields CASSPPEFRGGQETQYF. The chain recombines TRBV18 with TRBJ2-5, with 8 nucleotides matching TRBD2. Germline-derived CDR1 and CDR2 are KGHSH and LQKENI. The CDR3 has 17 residues. V lost 0 bases, J lost 1 base, and 7 bases stayed unmatched. Full variable domain (outside the CDR3, taken from reference TRBV18 and TRBJ2-5): NAGVMQNPRHLVRRRGQEARLRCSPMKGHSHVYWYRQLPEEGLKFMVYLQKENIIDESGMPKERFSAEFPKEGPSILRIQQVVRGDSAAYFCASSPPEFRGGQETQYFGPGTRLLVL.

This sequence joins TRBV9 and TRBJ1-1, with 8 bases fitting TRBD1. With V trimmed by 5 bases and J by 1 base, 7 bases remained unmatched. In germline, CDR1 is SGDLS, CDR2 YYNGEE. The CDR3 contains 15 residues. This CDR3 reads CASRPGQGGNTEAFF. The CDR3 DNA follows: TGTGCCAGCAGACCAGGACAGGGCGGGAACACTGAAGCTTTCTTT.

J is TRBJ1-5 and V is TRBV6-6; 7 bases match TRBD1. The CDR3 extends over 15 amino acids. Germline CDR1 MNHNY, CDR2 SVGAGI (reference sequence). Trimming took 2 bases from V and 4 from J; bases not matched to a gene: 5. The CDR3 spells CASSYLPGGNQPQHF. CDR3 sequence (DNA): TGTGCCAGCAGTTACCTGCCAGGGGGAAATCAGCCCCAGCATTTT.

In DNA form, the CDR3 reads TGTGCCAGCAGCCCAAAGGGGTCTCGTAGCACCGGGGAGCTGTTTTTT. It specifies CASSPKGSRSTGELFF. The chain uses TRBV5-4 and TRBJ2-2; D may be TRBD1 (5 bases). V gave up 4 bases and J gave up 4 bases, with 17 bases separating them. This CDR3 comprises 16 residues. Germline V CDR1 and CDR2: SGHNT, YYREEE (reference sequence).

The chain combines TRBV7-9 with TRBJ1-5; TRBD1 agrees at 8 bases. After removal of 1 base from V and 6 bases from J, the junction contained 5 bases not matched to a gene. This CDR3 contains 15 residues. The germline gives CDR1 SEHNR, CDR2 FQNEAQ (reference sequence). CDR3 in amino acids: CASSLGAGGSQPQHF. The CDR3 bases are TGTGCCAGCAGCTTAGGGGCAGGGGGCTCTCAGCCCCAGCATTTT.

The chain couples TRBV6-1 to TRBJ1-1; D gene unclear. Germline assignment: CDR1 MNHNS and CDR2 SASEGT. The CDR3 contains 15 residues. With 0 bases removed from V and 10 bases from J, the gap between germline ends came to 18 bases. CDR3 region: CASSEAAGADFRAFF. The CDR3 DNA reads TGTGCCAGCAGTGAAGCAGCAGGCGCCGATTTTCGAGCTTTCTTT.

This clone was seen a handful of times. This chain connects TRBV11-2 to TRBJ1-2; 7 bases align to TRBD1. Trimming took 5 bases from V and 4 from J; bases not matched to a gene: 10. The germline V gene has CDR1 SGHAT and CDR2 FQNNGV. The CDR3 totals 15 residues. The DNA of the CDR3 is TGTGCCAGCAGCAGAGATCGACAGGGCCCCTATGGCTACACCTTC. Translating gives CASSRDRQGPYGYTF. The full variable domain, with the rest looked up from reference TRBV11-2 and TRBJ1-2, is EAGVAQSPRYKIIEKRQSVAFWCNPISGHATLYWYQQILGQGPKLLIQFQNNGVVDDSQLPKDRFSAERLKGVDSTLKIQPAKLEDSAVYLCASSRDRQGPYGYTFGSGTRLTVV.

This clone occurred once. J is TRBJ1-2 and V is TRBV19; TRBD1 is a possible D gene (6 bases). CDR1 and CDR2 (germline): LNHDA, SQIVND (reference sequence). This CDR3 contains 13 residues. V lost 7 bases and J 4 bases, leaving 13 bases between the germline ends. The CDR3 coding sequence is TGTGCCAGTAAAAGGACAGAGCTCTATGGCTACACCTTC. Protein product: CASKRTELYGYTF.

The J gene is TRBJ2-1, the V gene TRBV27, with D perhaps TRBD2 (5 bases). The CDR3 consists of 13 residues. V gave up 2 bases and J gave up 12 bases, with 14 bases separating them. Germline V lookup: CDR1 MNHEY, CDR2 SMNVEV (reference sequence). For the CDR3, the DNA is TGTGCCAGCAGTTTAAGAGAGAGGGCACGGCAGTTCTTC. As protein: CASSLRERARQFF.

This rearrangement joins TRBV20-1 to TRBJ2-3; weak D call: TRBD2 (5 bases). CDR1 is DFQATT, CDR2 SNEGSKA, per germline (reference sequence). CDR3 length: 11 residues. V was clipped by 1 base and J by 6 bases, with 5 bases between them. CDR3 nucleotide sequence: TGCAGTGCTAGAGGAGGGGATACGCAGTATTTT. Translating gives CSARGGDTQYF.

The rearrangement joins TRBV7-3 to TRBJ2-7; TRBD2 is a possible D gene (6 bases). CDR1 is SGHTA, CDR2 FQGTGA, per germline. The V gene lost 11 bases and the J gene lost 0 bases, with 17 bases spanning the gap. The CDR3 length is 14 residues. CDR3 loop: CASYARDPSYEQYF. In DNA form, the CDR3 reads TGTGCCTCTTACGCGCGGGATCCCTCCTACGAGCAGTACTTC.

The chain employs TRBV18 and TRBJ2-2; 7 bases align to TRBD1. The CDR3 is 13 amino acids. The ends lost 6 bases at V and 5 bases at J; junction bases unmatched: 3. The germline gives CDR1 KGHSH, CDR2 LQKENI. The CDR3 reads CASSLQGTGELFF. CDR3 DNA sequence: TGTGCCAGCTCCCTACAGGGGACCGGGGAGCTGTTTTTT.

The rearrangement joins TRBV4-3 to TRBJ2-3, with TRBD2 matching 8 bases. Germline trimming cut 4 bases from V and 6 bases from J; bases unmatched to any gene: 6. CDR1 is LGHNA and CDR2 is YSLEER in the germline V gene. CDR3 length: 14 residues. Here the CDR3 reads CASSPGGAGDTQYF. For the CDR3, the DNA is TGCGCCAGCAGCCCCGGGGGGGCCGGGGATACGCAGTATTTT.

A few counts support this clone. The CDR3 reads CASSPGGLNTEAFF. The CDR3, as DNA: TGTGCCAGCAGCCCCGGAGGGCTGAACACTGAAGCTTTCTTT. The chain uses TRBV6-5 and TRBJ1-1; D is unclear. The germline V and J ends were trimmed by 6 bases and 0 bases, with 11 bases remaining between them. The CDR3 loop spans 14 amino acids. Germline loops: CDR1 MNHEY, CDR2 SVGAGI.

V usage is TRBV10-2 and J usage is TRBJ1-3, with 8 bases aligning to TRBD1. CDR1 is WSHSY and CDR2 is SAAADI in the germline V gene. There are 14 residues in the CDR3. J lost 4 bases, V lost 6 bases, and 5 bases had no gene match. The CDR3 DNA is TGCGCCAGCAGCGTGACAGGGGACGGAAACACCATATATTTT. Protein: CASSVTGDGNTIYF.